This T cell receptor (beta chain) was sequenced in a study of cytomegalovirus exposure and HLA in healthy donors. This CDR3 region has 16 residues. Germline V gives CDR1 MGHRA, CDR2 YSYEKL. The V end was cut by 2 bases, the J end by 1 base, with 11 bases between. Primers for the PCR totalled 60 Vbeta and 13 Jbeta. Profiled with immunoSEQ multiplex PCR; TCRdb holds only in-frame clones, not every one. The sample consists of over 90,000 clones, around 78% of them appearing once. The sequenced sample was PBMCs. This receptor was obtained from a man between 35 and 55 years old in good health and CMV-seronegative. The chain has TRBV4-1 and TRBJ2-2; D is possibly TRBD1 (5 bases). CDR3 sequence (DNA): TGCGCCAGCAGCCAAAAAGGGGCAGGGAACACCGGGGAGCTGTTTTTT. Its protein is CASSQKGAGNTGELFF.